This passage covers 23 T cell receptor beta chains from one sample sequenced in a study of siplizumab effects on memory and regulatory T cells. Using immunoSEQ multiplex PCR, the repertoire was profiled, and TCRdb retains in-frame clones only, with some absent. The sample yields about 120,000 clones, just over 90% seen once. Sequenced sample: non-Treg CD4+ T cells sorted from blood. These receptors all come from a human donor in good health.

The chain carries TRBV6-5 and TRBJ1-4, with 7 positions matching TRBD1. This CDR3 region has 14 residues. V lost 6 bases to trimming and J lost 3 bases; unmatched junction nucleotides: 4. Germline V gives CDR1 MNHEY, CDR2 SVGAGI. The CDR3 DNA reads as TGTGCCAGCAGGGGGGGACAGTCTAATGAAAAACTGTTTTTT. Residues: CASRGGQSNEKLFF.

The genes are TRBV4-2 and TRBJ1-2, with D unresolved. CDR1 LGHNA and CDR2 YNFKEQ come from the germline V gene. Trimming took off 0 bases at V and 5 bases at J, with 22 bases between the two ends. The CDR3 totals 18 residues. The CDR3 loop is CASSQDIGQVGNGYGYTF. The CDR3 DNA reads TGTGCCAGCAGCCAAGATATAGGCCAGGTTGGGAATGGGTATGGCTACACCTTC.

The rearrangement joins TRBV10-3 to TRBJ1-6; TRBD1 matches 8 bases. V was pared by 6 bases and J by 4 bases, with 26 bases of the junction left unmatched. CDR1 and CDR2 from the germline V gene are ENHRY and SYGVKD. This CDR3 comprises 22 residues. CDR3 sequence: CAISRTGTQPGEAIGYNSPLHF. The CDR3 nucleotides read TGTGCCATCAGCCGGACAGGGACCCAGCCCGGAGAGGCCATAGGATATAATTCACCCCTCCACTTT.

The J gene is TRBJ2-4, the V gene TRBV10-3, with 7 bases that match TRBD1. Germline values: CDR1 ENHRY, CDR2 SYGVKD. Unmatched junction bases numbered 2, after V lost 2 bases and J lost 4 bases. The CDR3 is 14 residues long. The CDR3 DNA reads as TGTGCCATCAGTGAGCCGACAGGGAAAAACATTCAGTACTTC. Translated, it gives CAISEPTGKNIQYF.

This chain links TRBV7-2 with TRBJ1-2; maybe TRBD1 (6 bases). V dropped 5 bases and J dropped 6 bases, with 16 bases sitting between them. The CDR3 runs 14 residues. Germline lookup yields CDR1 SGHTA and CDR2 FQGNSA. CDR3 protein: CASSGRDTSHGYTF. CDR3 coding DNA: TGTGCCAGCAGCGGCCGGGACACATCCCATGGCTACACCTTC.

This clone was seen a handful of times. The rearrangement uses TRBV4-3 and TRBJ2-2; no firm D call. CDR3 size: 16 residues. Trimming took off 0 bases at V and 3 bases at J, with 11 bases between the two ends. Germline lookup yields CDR1 LGHNA and CDR2 YSLEER. Here the CDR3 reads CASSQDPRSDTGELFF. For the CDR3, the DNA is TGCGCCAGCAGCCAAGATCCGAGGTCGGACACCGGGGAGCTGTTTTTT.

This chain joins TRBV5-4 and TRBJ1-2; D gene unclear. V was pared by 4 bases and J by 1 base, with 11 bases between. The V gene's germline CDR1 is SGHNT and CDR2 YYREEE (reference sequence). This CDR3 has 14 residues. CDR3 coding DNA: TGTGCCAGCAGCCGATTTCGAGATAACTATGGCTACACCTTC. Protein: CASSRFRDNYGYTF.

The chain joins TRBV4-3 to TRBJ2-7; 12 nucleotides align to TRBD2. The CDR3 spans 15 residues. Per the germline V gene, CDR1 is LGHNA and CDR2 is YSLEER. After removal of 5 bases from V and 1 base from J, the junction contained 3 bases not matched to a gene. In DNA, the CDR3 is TGCGCCAGCAGCATACTAGCGGGGGGTTCCTACGAGCAGTACTTC. Amino acids: CASSILAGGSYEQYF.

J is TRBJ1-2 and V is TRBV4-3, with 10 positions matching TRBD1. Germline CDR1 and CDR2: LGHNA and YSLEER. This CDR3 has 16 amino acids. V lost 1 base, J lost 3 bases, and 5 bases stayed unmatched. The DNA of the CDR3 is TGCGCCAGCAGCCAAGTTCCGGGACAGGGGTACTATGGCTACACCTTC. Encoded protein: CASSQVPGQGYYGYTF.

CDR3 nucleotides: TGTGCCACCCTGGGGGGGGGCGGTGAAGCTTTCTTT. Protein: CATLGGGGEAFF. The chain couples TRBV10-3 to TRBJ1-1; the D gene is possibly TRBD1 (6 bases). The germline gives CDR1 ENHRY, CDR2 SYGVKD. The CDR3 loop spans 12 amino acids. The germline V and J ends were trimmed by 10 bases and 7 bases, with 16 bases remaining between them.

This chain links TRBV27 with TRBJ1-5, with 8 bases aligning to TRBD1. The CDR3 is 15 amino acids. Looked up from germline, CDR1 is MNHEY and CDR2 is SMNVEV (reference sequence). Trimming at V came to 3 bases and at J to 7 bases, leaving 8 bases not matched to a gene. CDR3 bases: TGTGCCAGCAGTTTGCAGGGGGCCTCAGGGCAGCCCCAGCATTTT. This translates into CASSLQGASGQPQHF.

The V call is TRBV27, the J call TRBJ2-7, with 8 bases identical to TRBD2. Germline lookup yields CDR1 MNHEY and CDR2 SMNVEV (reference sequence). V shed 5 bases and J 1 base; nucleotides not matched to a gene: 13. The CDR3 loop spans 17 amino acids. CDR3 nucleotide sequence: TGTGCCAGCAGTCTGGACTCCCGTAGCGGGGTTTCCTACGAGCAGTACTTC. The encoded protein is CASSLDSRSGVSYEQYF.

The chain has TRBV7-6 and TRBJ1-1; unclear D gene. Trimming pared 0 bases from V and 1 base from J, leaving 3 bases between. Germline CDR1 is SGHVS and CDR2 is FNYEAQ. CDR3 size: 13 residues. The CDR3 here is CASSLAENTEAFF. The CDR3 DNA sequence: TGTGCCAGCAGCTTAGCGGAGAACACTGAAGCTTTCTTT.

This chain uses TRBV21-1 with TRBJ2-1. TRBV21-1 is classified as a pseudogene. CDR3 length: 13 amino acids. Here the CDR3 reads CASSTLDHNEQFF. The CDR3 coding sequence is TGTGCCAGCAGCACCCTTGACCACAATGAGCAGTTCTTC.

V is TRBV11-2 and J is TRBJ1-1; D not certain. This CDR3 is 13 amino acids long. CDR1 is SGHAT, CDR2 FQNNGV, per germline. The V gene lost 1 base and the J gene lost 0 bases, with 3 bases spanning the gap. The CDR3 DNA reads as TGTGCCAGCAGCTTAGGCCTGAACACTGAAGCTTTCTTT. It translates to CASSLGLNTEAFF.

This clone was counted a few times. The chain couples TRBV10-3 to TRBJ1-1, with D perhaps TRBD1 (6 bases). Germline V lookup: CDR1 ENHRY, CDR2 SYGVKD. Trimming left V 3 bases short and J 3 bases short, with 11 bases between. The CDR3 totals 14 residues. CDR3 sequence reads: CAISDRGWDTEAFF. As DNA, the CDR3 is TGTGCCATCAGTGACAGGGGATGGGACACTGAAGCTTTCTTT.

The J gene is TRBJ1-2, the V gene TRBV28, with 8 positions matching TRBD1. V lost 5 bases and J lost 7; bases outside the gene matches: 12. Germline V lookup: CDR1 MDHEN, CDR2 SYDVKM. This CDR3 is built from 15 residues. DNA of the CDR3: TGTGCCAGCAGTGATCAGGGGGCGGCAGGTCTTGGCTACACCTTC. Translation: CASSDQGAAGLGYTF.

J is TRBJ1-5 and V is TRBV12-5; tentatively, D is TRBD1 (5 bases). V was shortened by 6 bases and J by 5 bases, with 17 bases between the two germline ends. Germline CDR1 is LGHNT and CDR2 is FRNRAP. The CDR3 consists of 15 residues. CDR3 region: CASGKENPGDQPQHF. DNA of the CDR3: TGTGCTAGTGGCAAGGAGAATCCGGGGGATCAGCCCCAGCATTTT.

This chain links TRBV7-2 with TRBJ2-3; D uncertain. Deletions cut 5 bases from V and 2 bases from J, with 11 bases between. The germline CDR1 and CDR2 sequences are SGHTA and FQGNSA. The CDR3 length is 14 residues. CDR3 residues: CASSRSGLTDTQYF. The CDR3 DNA sequence: TGTGCCAGCAGCCGATCCGGGCTCACAGATACGCAGTATTTT.

The J gene is TRBJ2-7, the V gene TRBV7-2, with D tentatively TRBD2 (5 bases). Germline V lookup: CDR1 SGHTA, CDR2 FQGNSA. Trimming removed 0 bases at V and 2 bases at J, with 5 bases between. This CDR3 has 13 amino acids. CDR3 sequence reads: CASSLARAYEQYF. The CDR3 nucleotides are TGTGCCAGCAGCTTAGCGCGGGCCTACGAGCAGTACTTC.

The chain employs TRBV2 and TRBJ2-5, with D possibly being TRBD2 (6 bases). Trimming pared 6 bases from V and 9 bases from J, leaving 26 bases between. Germline CDR1 reads SNHLY; CDR2 reads FYNNEI. CDR3 length: 16 residues. In DNA, the CDR3 is TGTGCCAGCAGGGCCGACGGGCGAGGGCCGCCGGGGGCCCAGTACTTC. Translated: CASRADGRGPPGAQYF.

The rearrangement joins TRBV28 to TRBJ1-2; possible D gene TRBD1, 5 bases. The germline CDR1 and CDR2 sequences are MDHEN and SYDVKM. This CDR3 is built from 14 residues. V was cut by 2 bases and J by 1 base, with 8 bases left in between. As DNA, the CDR3 is TGTGCCAGCAGTTTACAGGGCGGTAACTATGGCTACACCTTC. This sequence encodes CASSLQGGNYGYTF.

The chain recombines TRBV4-2 with TRBJ2-2; the match to TRBD2 covers 8 bases. This CDR3 contains 16 residues. Germline loops: CDR1 LGHNA, CDR2 YNFKEQ. After removal of 4 bases from V and 5 bases from J, the junction contained 9 bases not matched to a gene. CDR3: CASSPERQRGTGELFF. The CDR3 region has the DNA TGTGCCAGCAGCCCAGAACGTCAGCGGGGGACCGGGGAGCTGTTTTTT.